The 18 T cell receptor beta chains below were found in one sample sequenced in a study of cytomegalovirus exposure and HLA in healthy donors. PCR amplification relied on 60 Vbeta primers (plus 13 Jbeta primers). Generated by immunoSEQ multiplex PCR, the TCRdb table keeps only in-frame clones and is missing some. The table shows a few hundred thousand clones, with around 90% occurring only once. Sequenced: PBMCs. All receptors derive from a girl aged 2-10 years in good health and CMV-seronegative.

This sequence joins TRBV5-4 and TRBJ2-7, with 11 bases matching TRBD1. Germline CDR1 SGHNT, CDR2 YYREEE (reference sequence). After removal of 3 bases from V and 4 bases from J, the junction contained 6 bases not matched to a gene. This CDR3 has 15 residues. CDR3 DNA: TGTGCCAGCAGCTCACCGGGACAGGGGGATTACGAGCAGTACTTC. Translation: CASSSPGQGDYEQYF.

The genes are TRBV9 and TRBJ2-5, with 8 nucleotides matching TRBD2. V was clipped by 0 bases and J by 2 bases; unmatched bases: 6. Germline CDR1 SGDLS, CDR2 YYNGEE. CDR3 length: 16 residues. Here the CDR3 DNA reads TGTGCCAGCAGCGTAGAAGGAGCGGGAGCTCAAGAGACCCAGTACTTC. Amino acid sequence: CASSVEGAGAQETQYF.

The rearrangement joins TRBV28 to TRBJ1-5; D ambiguous. V dropped 6 bases and J dropped 4 bases, with 16 bases sitting between them. The CDR3 runs to 15 residues. Germline V gene data show CDR1 as MDHEN and CDR2 as SYDVKM. The CDR3 region has the DNA TGTGCCAGCAGGCCCCCGGGGAGGTCGAATCAGCCCCAGCATTTT. Encoded protein: CASRPPGRSNQPQHF.

This clone was observed a single time. The chain uses TRBV9 and TRBJ2-7; D perhaps matches TRBD2 (6 bases). Deletions cut 4 bases from V and 3 bases from J, with 8 bases between. The CDR3 is 12 residues long. Germline V CDR1 and CDR2: SGDLS, YYNGEE. CDR3 in DNA: TGTGCCAGCAGCCTCGGGGGCTACGAGCAGTACTTC. Amino acid sequence: CASSLGGYEQYF.

V usage is TRBV5-6 and J usage is TRBJ2-5; D is possibly TRBD1 (5 bases). CDR3 length equals 15 residues. V dropped 5 bases and J dropped 5 bases, with 19 bases sitting between them. CDR1 is SGHDT, CDR2 YYEEEE, per germline. CDR3 nucleotides: TGTGCCAGCAGGCCCTGGGGCGGCGGTATGGAGACCCAGTACTTC. Translation gives CASRPWGGGMETQYF.

The chain has TRBV5-6 and TRBJ2-5; a possible D gene is TRBD2 (5 bases). CDR1 is SGHDT and CDR2 is YYEEEE in the germline V gene. Trimming removed 2 bases at V and 3 bases at J, with 5 bases between. The CDR3 totals 12 residues. CDR3 residues: CASSFGEETQYF. The DNA of the CDR3 is TGTGCCAGCAGCTTCGGGGAAGAGACCCAGTACTTC. Supplemented by reference TRBV5-6 and TRBJ2-5, the full variable domain reads DAGVTQSPTHLIKTRGQQVTLRCSPKSGHDTVSWYQQALGQGPQFIFQYYEEEERQRGNFPDRFSGHQFPNYSSELNVNALLLGDSALYLCASSFGEETQYFGPGTRLLVL.

The chain carries TRBV10-2 and TRBJ2-1, with 11 bases lining up with TRBD2. The CDR3 is made up of 15 amino acids. The V gene end was trimmed by 4 bases and the J gene end by 7 bases; junction bases not matched to a gene: 6. Germline CDR1 WSHSY, CDR2 SAAADI. The CDR3 protein is CASSGIAGGGNEQFF. Written as DNA, the CDR3 is TGCGCCAGCAGTGGGATAGCGGGAGGGGGAAATGAGCAGTTCTTC.

The rearrangement joins TRBV27 to TRBJ1-1, with 7 bases fitting TRBD1. The junction had 3 bases not matched to a gene; V was cut back by 4 bases and J by 1 base. The CDR3 is 14 amino acids. The V gene's germline CDR1 is MNHEY and CDR2 SMNVEV (reference sequence). CDR3 sequence (DNA): TGTGCCAGCAGTTCCAGGGGGTGGAACACTGAAGCTTTCTTT. It is translated as CASSSRGWNTEAFF.

This chain uses TRBV29-1 with TRBJ2-6, with a tentative D call TRBD2 (6 bases). The CDR3 length is 18 residues. V was clipped by 2 bases and J by 0 bases, with 17 bases between them. CDR1 SQVTM and CDR2 ANQGSEA come from the germline V gene. For the CDR3, the DNA is TGCAGCGTTGAAAACCAGGGAGGCGCCGGCTCTGGGGCCAACGTCCTGACTTTC. Protein product: CSVENQGGAGSGANVLTF. Drawing the rest from reference TRBV29-1 and TRBJ2-6, the complete variable domain is SAVISQKPSRDICQRGTSLTIQCQVDSQVTMMFWYRQQPGQSLTLIATANQGSEATYESGFVIDKFPISRPNLTFSTLTVSNMSPEDSSIYLCSVENQGGAGSGANVLTFGAGSRLTVL.

This rearrangement joins TRBV6-5 to TRBJ1-1, with a weak D call TRBD1 (5 bases). The V gene's germline CDR1 is MNHEY and CDR2 SVGAGI. The CDR3 length is 12 residues. V was pared by 6 bases and J by 10 bases, with 15 bases between. CDR3 bases: TGTGCCAGCAGCCCCGGGGGGACGTCAGCTTTCTTT. Translating gives CASSPGGTSAFF.

CDR3 nucleotide sequence: TGTGCCTGGAAACAGTCAGCTAACTATGGCTACACCTTC. Translated: CAWKQSANYGYTF. The chain combines TRBV30 with TRBJ1-2; the D is unclear. In germline, CDR1 is GTSNPN, CDR2 SVGIG (reference sequence). The CDR3 has 13 amino acids. The V end was cut by 4 bases, the J end by 0 bases, with 9 bases between.

This clone was seen more than once but under ten times. The chain is built from TRBV5-8 and TRBJ2-5; D might be TRBD2 (5 bases). V dropped 5 bases and J dropped 5 bases, with 13 bases sitting between them. The CDR3 is made up of 13 amino acids. Per the germline V gene, CDR1 is SGHTS and CDR2 is YDEGEE. The CDR3 sequence is CASSRTQRETQYF. The CDR3 DNA sequence: TGTGCCAGCAGTCGGACCCAGCGGGAGACCCAGTACTTC. The whole variable domain, remainder taken from reference TRBV5-8 and TRBJ2-5, is EAGVTQSPTHLIKTRGQQATLRCSPISGHTSVYWYQQALGLGLQFLLWYDEGEERNRGNFPPRFSGRQFPNYSSELNVNALELEDSALYLCASSRTQRETQYFGPGTRLLVL.

The J gene is TRBJ2-2, the V gene TRBV30, with a weak D call TRBD2 (6 bases). The CDR3 loop spans 15 amino acids. Between the trimmed V and J ends, which lost 1 base and 5 bases, there was a span of 14 bases. CDR1 and CDR2 (germline): GTSNPN, SVGIG (reference sequence). The CDR3 bases are TGTGCCTGGAGTGCGGTGGCAGGGAGGACCGGGGAGCTGTTTTTT. Its protein product is CAWSAVAGRTGELFF.

The chain uses TRBV5-1 and TRBJ2-5, with 7 bases that match TRBD1. This CDR3 contains 16 residues. Germline V gene sequence: CDR1 SGHRS, CDR2 YFSETQ. V gave up 2 bases and J gave up 2 bases; unmatched junction bases: 9. CDR3 amino acids: CASSLEVTGRQETQYF. CDR3 in DNA: TGCGCCAGCAGCTTAGAAGTGACAGGGCGTCAAGAGACCCAGTACTTC.

The chain employs TRBV7-2 and TRBJ2-3; D gene ambiguous. V shed 2 bases and J shed 2 bases, with 14 bases lying between them. The CDR3 is 16 residues long. Germline V lookup: CDR1 SGHTA, CDR2 FQGNSA. The CDR3 protein is CASSLWSGSPTDTQYF. The CDR3 DNA reads TGTGCCAGCAGCTTATGGTCAGGAAGCCCCACAGATACGCAGTATTTT.

This clone is a singleton in its sample. This chain connects TRBV7-2 to TRBJ2-7, with 8 positions matching TRBD2. Germline lookup yields CDR1 SGHTA and CDR2 FQGNSA. The CDR3 consists of 15 residues. The ends lost 2 bases at V and 4 bases at J; junction bases unmatched: 7. The CDR3 DNA follows: TGTGCCAGCAGCTTAAAAAGCGGGGGCCTTTACGAGCAGTACTTC. Encoded protein: CASSLKSGGLYEQYF.

The chain carries TRBV6-1 and TRBJ2-5; 7 bases map to TRBD1. The J call may not be correct, given that the DNA end is closer to TRBJ2-7. This CDR3 is 12 amino acids long. Germline V gene data show CDR1 as MNHNS and CDR2 as SASEGT. The CDR3 region has the DNA TGTGCCAGCTGGGACAGCTCCTACGAGCAGTACTTC. Translated, it gives CASWDSSYEQYF.

The chain uses TRBV6-6 and TRBJ1-2; D gene uncertain. Looked up from germline, CDR1 is MNHNY and CDR2 is SVGAGI (reference sequence). With 4 bases removed from V and 0 bases from J, the gap between germline ends came to 9 bases. The CDR3 runs to 14 residues. The CDR3 protein is CASSLELSNYGYTF. The DNA for the CDR3 is TGTGCCAGCAGTTTGGAGCTATCTAACTATGGCTACACCTTC.